Listed below are T cell receptor beta chains from one sample, sequenced in a study of glioma-infiltrating T cells. Each CDR3 protein is one row after TCRdb ran MiXCR on the multiplex PCR reads. Of approximately 140,000 distinct CDR3 sequences in the sample, around 25% were seen once. Sequencing used glioma tissue, nonneoplastic brain tissue, or PBMCs (not recorded which). These receptors originate from a human donor with low-grade glioma or glioblastoma, undergoing nonglioma brain surgery, or in good health (not recorded which). The CDR3 runs from the conserved cysteine through the conserved F or W. D genes are given only for firm matches. Size is stated for part of the rows, as once, few or many counts, or as a class when the clone is expanded.

d_call clone_size j_call v_call cdr3_nt cdr3_aa
- few TRBJ1-4 TRBV20-1 TGCAGTGCTATTCAACAGCCCTTTAATGAAAAACTGTTTTTT CSAIQQPFNEKLFF
- few TRBJ1-1 TRBV6-6 TGTGCCAGCAGTTACGCTCTAAACCGGGACGGTAAAGCTTTCTTT CASSYALNRDGKAFF
TRBD1 - TRBJ2-6 TRBV7-2 TGTGCCAGCAGCTACGGATGGGACAGGGGTCTCTCTGGGGCCAACGTCCTGACTTTC CASSYGWDRGLSGANVLTF
- many TRBJ1-4 TRBV6-1 TGTGCCAGCAGTGAGGGGGCCTCAACTAATGAAAAACTGTTTTTT CASSEGASTNEKLFF
- many TRBJ2-3 TRBV20-1 TGCAGTGCTGACGGACGGAGAAGGTCCACAGATACGCAGTATTTT CSADGRRRSTDTQYF
- - TRBJ1-5 TRBV24-1 TGTGCCACCACCGACAGGAGCAATCAGCCCCAGCATTTT CATTDRSNQPQHF
TRBD1 - TRBJ1-2 TRBV19 TGTGCCAGTAGGGGGACAGGGGAGGCCTATGGCTACACCTTC CASRGTGEAYGYTF
- - TRBJ1-3 TRBV10-3 TGTGCCATCAGTGAGCCACAGGCTGCTGGAAACACCATATATTTT CAISEPQAAGNTIYF
- - TRBJ1-1 TRBV12-3/TRBV12-4 TGTGCCAGCAGTTTGGCCACTAAAGCTTTCTTT CASSLATKAFF
TRBD2 - TRBJ2-1 TRBV6-6 TGTGCCAGGATTACCGGGGGGGCCTATGAGCAGTTCTTC CARITGGAYEQFF
- few TRBJ2-1 TRBV6-1 TGTGCCAGCAGTAGGGGCAACTACAATGAGCAGTTCTTC CASSRGNYNEQFF
- few TRBJ1-5 TRBV7-2 TGTGCCAGCAGCAAAACAGGTCGGGATCAGCCCCAGCATTTT CASSKTGRDQPQHF
- - TRBJ1-2 TRBV6-1 TGTGCCAGCAGTTTCACAGGGTCTGGTGGCTACACCTTC CASSFTGSGGYTF
- - TRBJ1-2 TRBV24-1 TGTGCCACCAGTGATTTGGAGAGCTACACCTTC CATSDLESYTF
TRBD1 many TRBJ2-3 TRBV15 TGTGCCACCAGCAGAGGCCCGACAGGGTTAGTAAGCACAGATACGCAGTATTTT CATSRGPTGLVSTDTQYF
TRBD1 - TRBJ1-6 TRBV27 TGTGCCAGCAGGGGACAGGGGGCCCCCAATTCACCCCTCCACTTT CASRGQGAPNSPLHF
TRBD2 - TRBJ2-5 TRBV7-7 TGTGCTAGCAGCTTCCGAGCGGGGCCCCTCCAAGAGACCCAGTACTTC CASSFRAGPLQETQYF
TRBD1 few TRBJ2-5 TRBV12-3/TRBV12-4 TGTGCCAGCAGTTTAGATTTCCGACAGGGCGGAGAGACCCAGTACTTC CASSLDFRQGGETQYF
- - TRBJ2-5 TRBV11-1 TGCGCCAGCAGCCTGAACCGGAAGACCCAGTACTTC CASSLNRKTQYF
- few TRBJ1-5 TRBV20-1 TGCAGTGCAAATAATCAGCCCCAGCATTTT CSANNQPQHF
TRBD1 - TRBJ1-3 TRBV27 TGTGCCAGCAGTCCCAGGACAGGACCCTTCTCTGGAAACACCATATATTTT CASSPRTGPFSGNTIYF
TRBD1 many TRBJ2-2 TRBV15 TGTGCCACCAGCAGAGATACAGGGGCCGGGGAGCTGTTTTTT CATSRDTGAGELFF
TRBD2 - TRBJ2-1 TRBV7-6 TGTGCCAGCAGCTTGTCTAGCGGGACAAATGAGCAGTTCTTC CASSLSSGTNEQFF
TRBD1 few TRBJ2-2 TRBV7-8 TGTGCCAGCAGCTCCCAGGGACAGGGATACACCGGGGAGCTGTTTTTT CASSSQGQGYTGELFF
TRBD2 few TRBJ2-1 TRBV5-1 TGCGCCAGCAGCGGACGACTAGCCAATAAGAATGAGCAGTTCTTC CASSGRLANKNEQFF
- few TRBJ2-1 TRBV6-1 TGTGCCAGCATGACCCCCAGGGGCCACTCCTACAATGAGCAGTTCTTC CASMTPRGHSYNEQFF
- - TRBJ1-1 TRBV3-1 TGTGCCAGCAGCGCACATGTGTTAAGTCAGAACACTGAAGCTTTCTTT CASSAHVLSQNTEAFF
- - TRBJ1-1 TRBV2 TGTGCCAGCCACCTGTCTGGGGAAGCTTTCTTT CASHLSGEAFF
TRBD2 many TRBJ2-3 TRBV20-1 TGCAGTGCTAGAGATCGGGGACTAGCGGACCATTGGGATACGCAGTATTTT CSARDRGLADHWDTQYF
- once TRBJ1-1 TRBV6-2/TRBV6-3 TGTGCCAGCAACGCCAGGGTAACGTCGGCTTTCTTT CASNARVTSAFF
- - TRBJ2-3 TRBV10-3 TGTGCCATCGCCCCTACGGCAGATACGCAGTATTTT CAIAPTADTQYF
- few TRBJ1-1 TRBV29-1 TGCAGCGTTGTCTCGAACACTGAAGCTTTCTTT CSVVSNTEAFF
- many TRBJ2-5 TRBV6-1 TGTGCCAGCAGTGAAGATAGTGGGACCCAGTACTTC CASSEDSGTQYF
TRBD2 many TRBJ2-3 TRBV6-1 TGTGCCAGCAGTCGACTAGCGGCTACAGATACGCAGTATTTT CASSRLAATDTQYF
- - TRBJ1-5 TRBV12-3/TRBV12-4 TGTGCCAGCACCATCAGAGGAGGGGGTATAAGCAATCAGCCCCAGCATTTT CASTIRGGGISNQPQHF
TRBD1 - TRBJ2-1 TRBV24-1 TGTGCCACCAGGGCGACAGGGGAAAGGGTGTTCTTC CATRATGERVFF
TRBD2 many TRBJ2-1 TRBV20-1 TGCAGTGTTAGCGGGGGAAATGAGCAGTTCTTC CSVSGGNEQFF
- - TRBJ1-2 TRBV28 TGTGCCACCGGGACGAACTATGGCTACACCTTC CATGTNYGYTF
- many TRBJ2-3 TRBV11-2 TGTGCCAGCAGCTTAGGAGTAGATACGCAGTATTTT CASSLGVDTQYF
- few TRBJ2-1 TRBV7-2 TGTGCCAGCAGACACCTTCTGGGCTACTCCCACAATGAGCAGTTCTTC CASRHLLGYSHNEQFF
TRBD2 - TRBJ2-3 TRBV10-2 TGTGCCACCCTCATCCCGGGACTAGCGGGGGGGCTTGGCACAGATACGCAGTATTTT CATLIPGLAGGLGTDTQYF
- many TRBJ1-5 TRBV20-1 TGCAGTGCTAGGAGGGGGGAACAGCCCCAGCATTTT CSARRGEQPQHF